This entry lists 29 T cell receptor beta chains sequenced from one sample in a study of CD8+ T cells in alopecia areata. RNA, once extracted, was reverse transcribed into cDNA for use as the sequencing template. The repertoire was sequenced with immunoSEQ multiplex PCR; TCRdb's copy has only in-frame clones and lacks some. The sample consists of hundreds of thousands of clones, roughly two thirds of them appearing once. The sequencing here drew on CD4+ T cells sorted from blood, taken at week 0. Receptor source: a human donor with alopecia areata.

The chain links TRBV14 to TRBJ2-3, with D hard to call. The CDR3 sequence is 14 residues long. Looked up from germline, CDR1 is SGHDN and CDR2 is FVKESK. The V and J ends lost 3 bases and 4 bases respectively, with 11 bases between them. DNA of the CDR3: TGTGCCAGCAGCCACCTGCCAAGCTCAGATACGCAGTATTTT. This sequence encodes CASSHLPSSDTQYF.

In its sample, this clone was seen a few times. J is TRBJ2-3 and V is TRBV2; D is unclear. This CDR3 region has 11 residues. V was cut by 7 bases and J by 4 bases, with 6 bases left in between. Germline V lookup: CDR1 SNHLY, CDR2 FYNNEI. The CDR3 protein is CASKRSDTQYF. The CDR3 bases are TGTGCCAGCAAACGGTCAGATACGCAGTATTTT.

The rearrangement links TRBV7-9 to TRBJ2-7; 7 bases are shared with TRBD2. This CDR3 comprises 15 residues. Germline-derived CDR1 and CDR2 are SEHNR and FQNEAQ (reference sequence). V was clipped by 5 bases and J by 3 bases; unmatched bases: 10. The CDR3: CASSGPGRGYYEQYF. The CDR3 bases are TGTGCCAGCAGCGGCCCGGGGAGGGGATACTACGAGCAGTACTTC.

Comment on this clone: Distinct nucleotide sequences in the sample also encode this CDR3. The chain carries TRBV29-1 and TRBJ2-2; TRBD1 matches 8 bases. V was pared by 6 bases and J by 1 base, with 1 base of the junction left unmatched. The CDR3 spans 13 residues. Germline V gives CDR1 SQVTM, CDR2 ANQGSEA. The CDR3 DNA sequence: TGCAGCGTGGGGACAGGGAACACCGGGGAGCTGTTTTTT. It is translated as CSVGTGNTGELFF.

The chain employs TRBV7-3 and TRBJ2-1; D gene uncertain. In germline, CDR1 is SGHTA, CDR2 FQGTGA. The CDR3 spans 12 residues. Trimming removed 5 bases at V and 8 bases at J, with 10 bases between. CDR3 bases: TGTGCCAGCAGCCCGACGGGCGATGAGCAGTTCTTC. It codes for CASSPTGDEQFF.

This clone was counted a few times. This chain uses TRBV9 with TRBJ1-4; D uncertain. The V and J ends lost 0 bases and 0 bases respectively, with 6 bases between them. In germline, CDR1 is SGDLS, CDR2 YYNGEE. This CDR3 comprises 15 residues. The CDR3 DNA follows: TGTGCCAGCAGCGTAGGTGAAGCAACTAATGAAAAACTGTTTTTT. It codes for CASSVGEATNEKLFF. The whole variable domain, remainder taken from reference TRBV9 and TRBJ1-4, is DSGVTQTPKHLITATGQRVTLRCSPRSGDLSVYWYQQSLDQGLQFLIQYYNGEERAKGNILERFSAQQFPDLHSELNLSSLELGDSALYFCASSVGEATNEKLFFGSGTQLSVL.

This chain uses TRBV13 with TRBJ1-6, with 12 bases lining up with TRBD1. Germline CDR1 reads PRHDT; CDR2 reads FYEKMQ (reference sequence). The CDR3 covers 20 residues. The ends lost 5 bases at V and 1 base at J; junction bases unmatched: 12. CDR3 nucleotides: TGTGCCAGCAGCAAGCAACTCCGGGACAGGGGGCGATCCTATAATTCACCCCTCCACTTT. Residues: CASSKQLRDRGRSYNSPLHF. The variable domain in full, with the rest retrieved from reference TRBV13 and TRBJ1-6, is AAGVIQSPRHLIKEKRETATLKCYPIPRHDTVYWYQQGPGQDPQFLISFYEKMQSDKGSIPDRFSAQQFSDYHSELNMSSLELGDSALYFCASSKQLRDRGRSYNSPLHFGNGTRLTVT.

Comments on this clone: Other DNA sequences in the sample encode the same CDR3. The J gene is TRBJ1-1, the V gene TRBV29-1; no reliable D call. The length of the CDR3 is 10 residues. Deletions cut 6 bases from V and 3 bases from J, with 5 bases between. Germline V lookup: CDR1 SQVTM, CDR2 ANQGSEA. The CDR3 loop reads CSVRDTEAFF. In DNA form, the CDR3 reads TGCAGCGTCCGTGACACTGAAGCTTTCTTT.

This clone has a handful of counts. This chain connects TRBV6-5 to TRBJ1-4, with D unclear. The CDR3 runs to 13 residues. Germline V CDR1 and CDR2: MNHEY, SVGAGI. V dropped 7 bases and J dropped 4 bases, with 10 bases sitting between them. CDR3 bases: TGTGCCAGCACTGCAGGATTTAATGAAAAACTGTTTTTT. Residues: CASTAGFNEKLFF.

This clone was detected a few times. The DNA of the CDR3 is TGTGCCAGCAGTGAAAGGGCAGGGCCCTATGGCTACACCTTC. Translation: CASSERAGPYGYTF. The V call is TRBV2, the J call TRBJ1-2; D perhaps matches TRBD1 (5 bases). The CDR3 covers 14 residues. V lost 2 bases, J lost 4 bases, and 11 bases lay in between. CDR1 is SNHLY and CDR2 is FYNNEI in the germline V gene.

This rearrangement joins TRBV5-1 to TRBJ1-1; D gene uncertain. CDR3 size: 15 residues. CDR1 SGHRS and CDR2 YFSETQ come from the germline V gene. V was cut by 0 bases and J by 0 bases, with 9 bases left in between. This CDR3 reads CASSLAAGMNTEAFF. CDR3 DNA: TGCGCCAGCAGCTTGGCCGCCGGGATGAACACTGAAGCTTTCTTT.

The chain joins TRBV29-1 to TRBJ1-4; a weak D match, TRBD1 (5 bases). Deletions cut 5 bases from V and 8 bases from J, with 18 bases between. The CDR3 is 14 residues long. The germline V gene has CDR1 SQVTM and CDR2 ANQGSEA. The CDR3 loop is CSVSKDGTLEKLFF. In nucleotides, the CDR3 is TGCAGCGTTTCGAAAGACGGGACCCTAGAAAAACTGTTTTTT.

CDR3 nucleotides: TGTGCCAGCAGCTTATGGGACGGCCCCAGAGAGCAGTTCTTC. Its protein is CASSLWDGPREQFF. This chain connects TRBV7-2 to TRBJ2-1; perhaps D is TRBD1 or TRBD2 (5 bases each). CDR1 is SGHTA and CDR2 is FQGNSA in the germline V gene. V was trimmed by 2 bases and J by 10 bases, leaving 15 bases between them. The CDR3 has 14 amino acids.

This clone appeared a few times. This chain joins TRBV7-2 and TRBJ1-2; D is unclear. Per the germline V gene, CDR1 is SGHTA and CDR2 is FQGNSA. Trimming removed 5 bases from V and 8 bases from J, with 12 bases in between. The length of the CDR3 is 12 residues. The DNA for the CDR3 is TGTGCCAGCAGCATGTACCGCAGAGGCTACACCTTC. Translating gives CASSMYRRGYTF.

With regard to this clone: Compared with germline, one end of the junction differs, possibly owing to a read error. This sequence joins TRBV29-1 and TRBJ1-1; no firm D call. This CDR3 has 15 residues. The germline V gene has CDR1 SQVTM and CDR2 ANQGSEA. The CDR3 protein is CSGERRVLMNTEAFF. CDR3 DNA: TGCAGCGGTGAAAGACGGGTCCTTATGAACACTGAAGCTTTCTTT.

The chain recombines TRBV6-1 with TRBJ1-2; TRBD1 is a possible D gene (5 bases). V shed 3 bases and J shed 3 bases, with 8 bases lying between them. This CDR3 spans 13 amino acids. In germline, CDR1 is MNHNS, CDR2 SASEGT. The chain's CDR3 is CASSDSGDYGYTF. As DNA, the CDR3 is TGTGCCAGCAGTGACTCGGGGGACTATGGCTACACCTTC.

This clone was seen a few times. This chain links TRBV5-1 with TRBJ2-5; either TRBD1 or TRBD2 may supply D (5 bases each). Deletions cut 6 bases from V and 4 bases from J, with 16 bases between. Germline lookup yields CDR1 SGHRS and CDR2 YFSETQ. This CDR3 region has 14 residues. The CDR3 coding sequence is TGCGCCAGCACCCAGACTGGGGGTCGAGAGACCCAGTACTTC. It specifies CASTQTGGRETQYF.

The V gene is TRBV2, the J gene TRBJ1-1; D is ambiguous. V dropped 7 bases and J dropped 0 bases, with 15 bases sitting between them. The CDR3 contains 15 residues. The germline CDR1 and CDR2 sequences are SNHLY and FYNNEI. CDR3 DNA: TGTGCCAGCACCCTGAGTACGGGTATGAACACTGAAGCTTTCTTT. Residues: CASTLSTGMNTEAFF.

The table lists this clone with a count of one. V usage is TRBV23-1 and J usage is TRBJ1-1, with D unresolved. TRBV23-1 is filed as an ORF, its function uncertain. Trimming shortened V by 3 bases and J by 5 bases, and 13 bases separated the two germline ends. This CDR3 contains 14 residues. The CDR3 DNA reads as TGCGCCAGCAGTCATCAGGAGAGATATACTGAAGCTTTCTTT. Residues: CASSHQERYTEAFF.

The chain couples TRBV29-1 to TRBJ2-7, with a tentative D call TRBD2 (7 bases). V lost 7 bases to trimming and J lost 1 base, with 17 bases between them. CDR1 is SQVTM, CDR2 ANQGSEA, per germline. This CDR3 has 14 residues. CDR3 in amino acids: CSAIVGGVSYEQYF. The DNA of the CDR3 is TGCAGCGCTATTGTAGGGGGGGTGTCCTACGAGCAGTACTTC.

V and J are TRBV9 and TRBJ1-2; a weak D match, TRBD1 (5 bases). The germline V gene has CDR1 SGDLS and CDR2 YYNGEE. This CDR3 is built from 14 residues. The V and J ends lost 1 base and 2 bases respectively, with 9 bases between them. The CDR3 spells CASSVLGRNYGYTF. CDR3 nucleotides: TGTGCCAGCAGCGTATTGGGACGGAACTATGGCTACACCTTC.

This clone was observed a single time. The chain recombines TRBV7-2 with TRBJ2-5, with TRBD2 matching 7 bases. The CDR3 covers 14 residues. Germline V gene data show CDR1 as SGHTA and CDR2 as FQGNSA. Trimming at V came to 5 bases and at J to 5 bases, leaving 8 bases not matched to a gene. The CDR3 reads CASSDQRGWETQYF. CDR3 sequence (DNA): TGTGCCAGCAGCGATCAGCGGGGTTGGGAGACCCAGTACTTC.

This chain joins TRBV6-5 and TRBJ2-7; 12 bases match TRBD1. CDR1 and CDR2 (germline): MNHEY, SVGAGI. CDR3 length: 15 residues. V shed 1 base and J 6 bases; nucleotides not matched to a gene: 4. CDR3 DNA: TGTGCCAGCAGTTACTTCGGGACAGGGGGCGGCGAGCAGTACTTC. Protein product: CASSYFGTGGGEQYF.

This clone was counted a single time. The V call is TRBV10-3, the J call TRBJ1-1, with a weak D call TRBD1 (5 bases). V lost 2 bases and J lost 3, with 10 bases in between. Germline assignment: CDR1 ENHRY and CDR2 SYGVKD. The CDR3 sequence is 14 residues long. CDR3 residues: CAISEEGGDTEAFF. The CDR3 DNA follows: TGTGCCATCAGTGAGGAGGGAGGGGACACTGAAGCTTTCTTT.

This clone occurred a few times. The chain's CDR3 is CASTDPPGEQYF. The CDR3 DNA is TGTGCCAGCACCGATCCTCCCGGTGAGCAGTACTTC. The V and J genes are TRBV6-6 and TRBJ2-7, with D unclear. Between the trimmed V and J ends, which lost 7 bases and 7 bases, there was a span of 14 bases. The V gene's germline CDR1 is MNHNY and CDR2 SVGAGI (reference sequence). CDR3 length: 12 amino acids.

This chain links TRBV29-1 with TRBJ2-3; 7 nucleotides align to TRBD2. This CDR3 has 14 amino acids. Unmatched junction bases numbered 4, after V lost 0 bases and J lost 4 bases. Germline loops: CDR1 SQVTM, CDR2 ANQGSEA. DNA for the CDR3: TGCAGCGTTGAAGATCCCGCGGGGGCAGATACGCAGTATTTT. The encoded protein is CSVEDPAGADTQYF.

This chain links TRBV29-1 with TRBJ2-1; TRBD2 might be the D (6 bases). Trimming took off 4 bases at V and 1 base at J, with 14 bases between the two ends. Germline-derived CDR1 and CDR2 are SQVTM and ANQGSEA. The CDR3 sequence is 15 residues long. The chain's CDR3 is CSVGNRDFSYNEQFF. The CDR3 DNA reads TGCAGCGTTGGAAACCGGGACTTTTCCTACAATGAGCAGTTCTTC.

This chain connects TRBV29-1 to TRBJ2-3; the match to TRBD2 covers 10 bases. Trimming cost V 3 bases and J 6 bases; bases outside gene matches: 3. CDR1 SQVTM and CDR2 ANQGSEA come from the germline V gene. The CDR3 runs 13 residues. The CDR3 loop is CSVDSGGQDTQYF. CDR3 in DNA: TGCAGCGTTGATAGCGGGGGGCAGGATACGCAGTATTTT.

The J gene is TRBJ2-5, the V gene TRBV6-5; D unclear. This CDR3 region has 13 residues. Germline V CDR1 and CDR2: MNHEY, SVGAGI. V was cut by 5 bases and J by 5 bases, with 12 bases left in between. This CDR3 reads CASSEAWKETQYF. The CDR3 DNA sequence: TGTGCCAGCAGTGAAGCTTGGAAGGAGACCCAGTACTTC.